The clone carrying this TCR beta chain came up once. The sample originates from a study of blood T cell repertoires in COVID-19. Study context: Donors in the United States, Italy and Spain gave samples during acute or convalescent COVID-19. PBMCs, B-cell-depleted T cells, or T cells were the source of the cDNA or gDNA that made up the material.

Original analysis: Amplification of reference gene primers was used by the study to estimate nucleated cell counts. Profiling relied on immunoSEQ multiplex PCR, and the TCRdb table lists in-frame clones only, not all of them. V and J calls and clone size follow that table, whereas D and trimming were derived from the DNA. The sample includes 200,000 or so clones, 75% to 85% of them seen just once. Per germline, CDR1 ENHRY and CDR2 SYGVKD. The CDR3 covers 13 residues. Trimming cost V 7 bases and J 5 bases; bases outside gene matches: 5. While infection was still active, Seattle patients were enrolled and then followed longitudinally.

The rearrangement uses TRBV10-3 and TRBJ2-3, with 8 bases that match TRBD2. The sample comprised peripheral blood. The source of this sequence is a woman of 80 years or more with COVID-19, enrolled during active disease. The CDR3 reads CAITGGAGDTQYF. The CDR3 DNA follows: TGTGCCATCACGGGGGGGGCTGGAGATACGCAGTATTTT.